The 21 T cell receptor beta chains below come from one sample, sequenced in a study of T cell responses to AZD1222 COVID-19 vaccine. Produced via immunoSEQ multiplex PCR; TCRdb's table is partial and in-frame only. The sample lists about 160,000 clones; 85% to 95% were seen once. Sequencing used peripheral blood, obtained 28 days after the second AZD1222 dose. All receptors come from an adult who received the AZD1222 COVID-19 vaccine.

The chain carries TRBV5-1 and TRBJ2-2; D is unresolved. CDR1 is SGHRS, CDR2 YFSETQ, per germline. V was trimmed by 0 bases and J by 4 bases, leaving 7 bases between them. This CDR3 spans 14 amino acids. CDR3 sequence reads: CASSLVGATGELFF. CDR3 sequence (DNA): TGCGCCAGCAGCTTGGTAGGTGCCACCGGGGAGCTGTTTTTT. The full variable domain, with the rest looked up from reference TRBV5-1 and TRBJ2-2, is KAGVTQTPRYLIKTRGQQVTLSCSPISGHRSVSWYQQTPGQGLQFLFEYFSETQRNKGNFPGRFSGRQFSNSRSEMNVSTLELGDSALYLCASSLVGATGELFFGEGSRLTVL.

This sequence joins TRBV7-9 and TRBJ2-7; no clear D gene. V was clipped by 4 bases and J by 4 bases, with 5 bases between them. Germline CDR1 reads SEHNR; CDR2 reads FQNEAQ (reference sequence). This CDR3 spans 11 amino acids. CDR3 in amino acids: CASSSEYEQYF. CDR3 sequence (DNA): TGTGCCAGCAGCTCCGAGTACGAGCAGTACTTC.

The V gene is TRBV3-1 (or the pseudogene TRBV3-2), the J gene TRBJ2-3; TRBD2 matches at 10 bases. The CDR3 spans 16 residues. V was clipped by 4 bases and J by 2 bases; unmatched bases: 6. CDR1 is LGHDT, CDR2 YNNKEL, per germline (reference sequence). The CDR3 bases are TGTGCCAGCAGCCCCCGACTAGCGGGTTACACAGATACGCAGTATTTT. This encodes CASSPRLAGYTDTQYF.

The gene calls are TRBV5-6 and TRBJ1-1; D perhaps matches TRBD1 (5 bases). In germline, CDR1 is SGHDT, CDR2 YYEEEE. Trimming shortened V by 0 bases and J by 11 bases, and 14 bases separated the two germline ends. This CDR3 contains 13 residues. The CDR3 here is CASSLVGGKVAFF. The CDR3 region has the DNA TGTGCCAGCAGCTTGGTTGGGGGTAAGGTGGCTTTCTTT.

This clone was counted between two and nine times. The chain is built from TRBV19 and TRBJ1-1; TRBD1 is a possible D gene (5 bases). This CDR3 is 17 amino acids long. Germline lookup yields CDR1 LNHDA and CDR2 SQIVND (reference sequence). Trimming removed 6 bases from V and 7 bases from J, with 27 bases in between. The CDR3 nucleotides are TGTGCCAGTAGGCGCCAGGGAACTGGACGCTCGGGTGATGAAGCTTTCTTT. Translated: CASRRQGTGRSGDEAFF.

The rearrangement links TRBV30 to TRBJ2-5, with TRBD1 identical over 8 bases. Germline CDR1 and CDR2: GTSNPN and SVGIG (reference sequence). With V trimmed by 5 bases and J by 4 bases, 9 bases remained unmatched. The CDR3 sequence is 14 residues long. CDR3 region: CAWAPGTGVETQYF. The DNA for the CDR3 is TGTGCCTGGGCACCCGGGACAGGAGTAGAGACCCAGTACTTC.

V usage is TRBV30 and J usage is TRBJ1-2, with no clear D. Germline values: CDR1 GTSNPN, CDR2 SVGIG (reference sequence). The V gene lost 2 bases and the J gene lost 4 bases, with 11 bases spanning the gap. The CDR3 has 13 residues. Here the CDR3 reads CAWSTRLGYGYTF. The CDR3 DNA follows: TGTGCCTGGAGTACCAGGTTGGGCTATGGCTACACCTTC.

The CDR3 DNA follows: TGTGCCAGCTTAGACAGGCCTGGCACTGAAGCTTTCTTT. Translating it yields CASLDRPGTEAFF. The rearrangement links TRBV6-5 to TRBJ1-1; a possible D gene is TRBD1 (6 bases). Germline lookup yields CDR1 MNHEY and CDR2 SVGAGI. V shed 8 bases and J shed 4 bases, with 14 bases lying between them. The CDR3 loop spans 13 amino acids.

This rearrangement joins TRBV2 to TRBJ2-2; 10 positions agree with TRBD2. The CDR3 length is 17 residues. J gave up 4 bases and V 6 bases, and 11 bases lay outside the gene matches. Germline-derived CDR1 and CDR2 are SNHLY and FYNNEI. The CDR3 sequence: CASRLRKREGPTGELFF. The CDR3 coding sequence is TGTGCCAGCAGACTAAGGAAGCGGGAGGGCCCCACCGGGGAGCTGTTTTTT.

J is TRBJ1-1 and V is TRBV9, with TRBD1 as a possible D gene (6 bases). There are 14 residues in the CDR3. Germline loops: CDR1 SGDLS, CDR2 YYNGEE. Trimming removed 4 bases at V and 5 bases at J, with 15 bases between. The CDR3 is CASSSEGGVTEAFF. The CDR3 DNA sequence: TGTGCCAGCAGCTCAGAGGGGGGTGTGACTGAAGCTTTCTTT.

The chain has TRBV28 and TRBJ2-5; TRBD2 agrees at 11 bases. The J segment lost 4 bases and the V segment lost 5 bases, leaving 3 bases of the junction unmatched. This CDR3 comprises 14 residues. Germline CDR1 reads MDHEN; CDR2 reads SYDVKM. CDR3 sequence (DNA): TGTGCCAGCAGTATAGCGGGAGGGCCAGAGACCCAGTACTTC. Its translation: CASSIAGGPETQYF.

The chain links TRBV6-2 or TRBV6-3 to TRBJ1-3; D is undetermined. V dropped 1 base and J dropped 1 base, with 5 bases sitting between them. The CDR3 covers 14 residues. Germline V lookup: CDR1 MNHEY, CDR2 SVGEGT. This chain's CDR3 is CASSYWASGNTIYF. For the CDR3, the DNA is TGTGCCAGCAGTTACTGGGCGTCTGGAAACACCATATATTTT.

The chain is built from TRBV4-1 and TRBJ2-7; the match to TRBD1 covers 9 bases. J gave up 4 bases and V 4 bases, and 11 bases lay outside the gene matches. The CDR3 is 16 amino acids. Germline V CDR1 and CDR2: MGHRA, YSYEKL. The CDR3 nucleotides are TGCGCCAGCAGCCTCAGAACAGGGGGCGCGTCTTACGAGCAGTACTTC. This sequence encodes CASSLRTGGASYEQYF.

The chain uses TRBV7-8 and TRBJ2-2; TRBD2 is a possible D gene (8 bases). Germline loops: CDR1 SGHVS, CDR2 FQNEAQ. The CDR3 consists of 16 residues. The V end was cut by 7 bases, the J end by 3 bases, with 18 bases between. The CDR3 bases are TGTGCCAGCATCCTTAACAGGGGACTAGACACCGGGGAGCTGTTTTTT. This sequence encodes CASILNRGLDTGELFF.

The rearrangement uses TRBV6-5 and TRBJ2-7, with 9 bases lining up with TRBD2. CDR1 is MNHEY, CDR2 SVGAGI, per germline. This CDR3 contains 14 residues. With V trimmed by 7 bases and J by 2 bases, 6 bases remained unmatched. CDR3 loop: CASTRAGGTYEQYF. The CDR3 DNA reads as TGTGCCAGCACAAGGGCGGGAGGGACCTACGAGCAGTACTTC.

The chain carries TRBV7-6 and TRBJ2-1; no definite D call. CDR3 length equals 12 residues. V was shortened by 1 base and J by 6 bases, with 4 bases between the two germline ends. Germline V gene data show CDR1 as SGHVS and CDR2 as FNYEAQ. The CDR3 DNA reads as TGTGCCAGCAGCTTAGACCGCAATGAGCAGTTCTTC. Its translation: CASSLDRNEQFF.

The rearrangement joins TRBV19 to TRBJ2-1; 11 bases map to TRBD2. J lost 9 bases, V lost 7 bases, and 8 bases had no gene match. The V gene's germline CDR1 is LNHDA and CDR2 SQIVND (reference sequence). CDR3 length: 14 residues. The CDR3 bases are TGTGCCAGTAAGATAGCGGGAGGGCCGGGTGAGCAGTTCTTC. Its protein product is CASKIAGGPGEQFF.

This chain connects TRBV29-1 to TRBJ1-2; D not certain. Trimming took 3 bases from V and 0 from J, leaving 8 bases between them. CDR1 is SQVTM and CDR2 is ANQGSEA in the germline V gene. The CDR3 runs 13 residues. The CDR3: CSVETLANYGYTF. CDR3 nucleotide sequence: TGCAGCGTTGAGACACTTGCTAACTATGGCTACACCTTC.

The CDR3 sequence: CASSLLKGSGNTIYF. CDR3 in DNA: TGTGCCAGCAGCTTACTTAAGGGCTCTGGAAACACCATATATTTT. This chain connects TRBV11-2 to TRBJ1-3; D uncertain. CDR1 SGHAT and CDR2 FQNNGV come from the germline V gene. This CDR3 spans 15 amino acids. The V end lost 2 bases, the J end lost 0 bases, and 8 bases lay between the germline ends.

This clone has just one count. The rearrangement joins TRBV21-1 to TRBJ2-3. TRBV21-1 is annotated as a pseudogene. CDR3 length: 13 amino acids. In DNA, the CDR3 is TGTGCGGGGGTGGTGGGCCCCACAGATACGCAGTATTTT. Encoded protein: CAGVVGPTDTQYF.

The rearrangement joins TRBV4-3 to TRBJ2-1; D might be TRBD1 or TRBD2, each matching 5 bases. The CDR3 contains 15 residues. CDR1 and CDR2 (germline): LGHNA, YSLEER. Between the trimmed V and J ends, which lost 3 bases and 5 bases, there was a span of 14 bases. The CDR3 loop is CASSHLRDGNNEQFF. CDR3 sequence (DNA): TGCGCCAGCAGCCATCTCAGGGACGGGAACAATGAGCAGTTCTTC.